A selection of T cell receptor beta chains follows, all from one sample in a study of CD8+CD57+ T cells in acquired aplastic anemia. TCRdb re-called the reads with MiXCR, one entry per CDR3 protein. The sample shows roughly 200,000 distinct CDR3 sequences, about 60% of them seen only once. Input material: sorted CD4+, CD8+, or CD8+CD57+ T cells (not recorded which) from PBMCs. The receptors originated from a human donor with aplastic anemia. Each CDR3 is given with its conserved first and last residue. The D gene is left open where the match is weak. Size is stated for part of the rows, as once, few or many counts, or as a class when the clone is expanded.

v_call	clone_size	j_call	d_call	cdr3_nt	cdr3_aa
TRBV28	few	TRBJ1-4	-	TGTGCCAGCAGTTCCCCCTCAGGGGAATTTAATGAAAAACTGTTTTTT	CASSSPSGEFNEKLFF
TRBV7-7	-	TRBJ2-1	TRBD2	TGTGCTAGCTTTAGCGGGAGCAATGAGCAGTTCTTC	CASFSGSNEQFF
TRBV2	many	TRBJ1-1	-	TGTGCCAGCAGTCAAGACCTGGACAGGAACACTGAAGCTTTCTTT	CASSQDLDRNTEAFF
TRBV7-2	few	TRBJ2-5	TRBD1	TGTGCCAGCAGCCAAGTCGACAGGGGTCAACAAGAGACCCAGTACTTC	CASSQVDRGQQETQYF
TRBV5-1	-	TRBJ1-1	-	TGCGCCAGCACCTCCCGGGGAGGACCGGTCAACACTGAAGCTTTCTTT	CASTSRGGPVNTEAFF
TRBV19	once	TRBJ2-5	TRBD2	TGTGCCAGTAGTATGACTAGCGGGGGCCAAGAGACCCAGTACTTC	CASSMTSGGQETQYF
TRBV7-6	-	TRBJ2-5	TRBD2	TGTGCCAGCAGCTTAGTAGCGGGGGGGGAGGAGACCCAGTACTTC	CASSLVAGGEETQYF
TRBV7-9	many	TRBJ2-1	TRBD2	TGTGCCAGCAGCTTAGCAGCTAGCGGGGTATACAATGAGCAGTTCTTC	CASSLAASGVYNEQFF
TRBV2	-	TRBJ2-7	-	TGTGCCAGCAGTGAAGGCTTTGGTGGGACCAGGAGCGAGCAGTACTTC	CASSEGFGGTRSEQYF
TRBV7-2	few	TRBJ1-5	-	TGTGCCAGCAGTCCCGGGGGCGGCAATCAGCCCCAGCATTTT	CASSPGGGNQPQHF
TRBV5-6	-	TRBJ2-5	-	TGTGCCAGCAGAACCGGGACTCAAGAGACCCAGTACTTC	CASRTGTQETQYF
TRBV24-1	-	TRBJ2-1	TRBD2	TGTGCCACCAGTGATTTGACTAGCGGGGGGTACAATGAGCAGTTCTTC	CATSDLTSGGYNEQFF
TRBV29-1	-	TRBJ1-4	-	TGCAGCGCCCCGAGCGAAGGAAAGGTACTTTTT	CSAPSEGKVLF
TRBV20-1	-	TRBJ1-6	TRBD1	TGCAGTGCCGAGAGACAGGGGGTGCACTCACCCCTCCACTTT	CSAERQGVHSPLHF
TRBV20-1	-	TRBJ2-2	TRBD2	TGCAGTGCTAGAGAGACCAGCGGGGGAGACACCGGGGAGCTGTTTTTT	CSARETSGGDTGELFF
TRBV20-1	-	TRBJ2-7	-	TGCAGTGCTAGGGACCCCCTCGAGCAGTACTTC	CSARDPLEQYF
TRBV28	-	TRBJ1-1	-	TGTGCCAGCAGTTTATGGGGAGCTGAAGCTTTCTTT	CASSLWGAEAFF
TRBV7-9	-	TRBJ2-5	-	TGTGCCAGCAGCCCCGACAGGAGACAAGAGACCCAGTACTTC	CASSPDRRQETQYF
TRBV2	-	TRBJ2-5	TRBD2	TGTGCCAGCAGTGACACTAGCGGAGAGACCCAGTACTTC	CASSDTSGETQYF
TRBV9	-	TRBJ2-5	TRBD2	TGTGCCAGCAGCGGGGGGGGGAGGGAGACCCAGTACTTC	CASSGGGRETQYF
TRBV19	once	TRBJ2-5	TRBD1	TGTGCCAGTAGTATTGGACAGGGATTGGAAGAGACCCAGTACTTC	CASSIGQGLEETQYF
TRBV4-1	many	TRBJ2-7	-	TGCGCCAGCAGCCAAGATTACACCTACGAGCAGTACTTC	CASSQDYTYEQYF